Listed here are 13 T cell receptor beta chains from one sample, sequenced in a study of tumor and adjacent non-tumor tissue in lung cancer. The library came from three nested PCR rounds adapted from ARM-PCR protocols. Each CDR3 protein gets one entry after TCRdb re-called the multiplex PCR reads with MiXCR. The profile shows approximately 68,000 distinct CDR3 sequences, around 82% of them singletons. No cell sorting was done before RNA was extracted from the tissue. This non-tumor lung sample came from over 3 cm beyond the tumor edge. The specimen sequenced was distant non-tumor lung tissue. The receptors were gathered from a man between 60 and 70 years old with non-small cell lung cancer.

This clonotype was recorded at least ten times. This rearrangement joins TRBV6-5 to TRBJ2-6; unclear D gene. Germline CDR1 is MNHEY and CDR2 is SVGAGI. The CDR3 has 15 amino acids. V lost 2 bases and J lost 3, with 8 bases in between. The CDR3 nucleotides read TGTGCCAGCAGTTACATGCTGGGTGGGGCCAACGTCCTGACTTTC. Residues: CASSYMLGGANVLTF.

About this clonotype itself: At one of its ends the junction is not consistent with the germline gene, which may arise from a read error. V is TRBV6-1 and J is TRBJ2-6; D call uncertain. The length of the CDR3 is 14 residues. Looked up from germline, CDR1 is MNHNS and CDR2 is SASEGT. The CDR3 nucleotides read TGTGTCAGCAATCACAACTCTGGGGCCAACGTCCTGACTTTC. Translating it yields CVSNHNSGANVLTF.

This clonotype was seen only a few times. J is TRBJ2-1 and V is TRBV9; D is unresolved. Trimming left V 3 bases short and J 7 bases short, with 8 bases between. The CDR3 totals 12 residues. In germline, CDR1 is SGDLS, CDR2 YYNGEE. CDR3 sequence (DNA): TGTGCCAGCAGCGCTAATAGTAATGAGCAGTTCTTC. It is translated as CASSANSNEQFF.

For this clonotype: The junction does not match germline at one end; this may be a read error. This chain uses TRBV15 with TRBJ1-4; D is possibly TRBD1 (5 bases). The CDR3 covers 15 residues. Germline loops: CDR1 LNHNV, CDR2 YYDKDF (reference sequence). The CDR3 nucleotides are TGTGCCACCGGCGAGGAGGGGCAGACTAATGAAAAACTGTTTTTC. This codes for CATGEEGQTNEKLFF.

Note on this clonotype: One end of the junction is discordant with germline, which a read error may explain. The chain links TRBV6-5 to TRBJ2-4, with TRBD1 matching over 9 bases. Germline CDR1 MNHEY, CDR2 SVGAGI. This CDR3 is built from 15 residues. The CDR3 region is CSSKRNRGLSDIQYF. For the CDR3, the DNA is TGTTCCAGCAAACGGAACAGGGGGCTAAGCGACATTCAGTACTTC.

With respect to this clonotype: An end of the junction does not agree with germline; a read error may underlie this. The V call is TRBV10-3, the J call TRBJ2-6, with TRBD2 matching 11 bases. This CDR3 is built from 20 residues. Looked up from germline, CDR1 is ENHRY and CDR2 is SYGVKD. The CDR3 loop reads CAISEHGTSGMDSGTNVLTF. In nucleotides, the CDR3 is TGTGCCATCAGTGAACATGGGACTAGCGGTATGGACTCTGGGACCAACGTCCTGACTTTC.

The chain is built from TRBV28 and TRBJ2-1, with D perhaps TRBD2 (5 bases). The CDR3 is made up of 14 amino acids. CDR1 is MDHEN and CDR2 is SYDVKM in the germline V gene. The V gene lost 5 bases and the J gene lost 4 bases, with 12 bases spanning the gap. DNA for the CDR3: TGTGCCAGCAGTGCTAGCAGTGCATACAATGAGCAGTTCTTC. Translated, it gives CASSASSAYNEQFF.

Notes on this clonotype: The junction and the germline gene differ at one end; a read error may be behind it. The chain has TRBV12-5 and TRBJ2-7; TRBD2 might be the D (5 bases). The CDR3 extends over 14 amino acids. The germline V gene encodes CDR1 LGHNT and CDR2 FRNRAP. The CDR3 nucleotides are TGTGCTAGTGGTTTGGCCCGGGATAGCTACGAGAAGTACTTC. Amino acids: CASGLARDSYEKYF.

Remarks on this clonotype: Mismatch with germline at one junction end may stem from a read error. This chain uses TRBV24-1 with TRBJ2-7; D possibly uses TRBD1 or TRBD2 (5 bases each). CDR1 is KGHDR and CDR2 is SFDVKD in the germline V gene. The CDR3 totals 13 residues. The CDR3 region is CATSVAQGYELYF. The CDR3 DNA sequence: TGTGCCACCAGCGTAGCGCAGGGTTACGAGCTGTACTTC.

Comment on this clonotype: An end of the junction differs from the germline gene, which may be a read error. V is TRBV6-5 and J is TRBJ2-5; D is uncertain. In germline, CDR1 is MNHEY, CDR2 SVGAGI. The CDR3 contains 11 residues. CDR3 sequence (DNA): TGTAACAGCAGAGACACGTTGACCCAGTATTTC. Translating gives CNSRDTLTQYF.

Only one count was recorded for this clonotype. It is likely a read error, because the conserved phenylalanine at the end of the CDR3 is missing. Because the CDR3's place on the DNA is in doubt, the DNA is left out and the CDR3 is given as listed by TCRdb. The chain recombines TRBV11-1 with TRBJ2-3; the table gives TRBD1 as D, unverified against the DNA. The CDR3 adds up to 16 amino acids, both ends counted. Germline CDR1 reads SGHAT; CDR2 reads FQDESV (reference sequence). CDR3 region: CASSPTPGMSTDKQCL.

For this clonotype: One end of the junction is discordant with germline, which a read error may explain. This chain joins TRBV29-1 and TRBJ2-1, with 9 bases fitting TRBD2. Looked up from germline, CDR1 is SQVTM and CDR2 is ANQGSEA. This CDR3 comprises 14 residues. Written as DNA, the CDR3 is TGCAGCGTTGGCGGGGCGGGAGGGCCAACTGAGCGGTTCTTC. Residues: CSVGGAGGPTERFF.

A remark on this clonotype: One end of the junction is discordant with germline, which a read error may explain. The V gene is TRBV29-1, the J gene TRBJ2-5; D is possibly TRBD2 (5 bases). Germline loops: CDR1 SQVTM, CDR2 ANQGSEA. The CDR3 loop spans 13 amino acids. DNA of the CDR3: TGCAGCGTTGAGTCTGCGGTATGGGAGACCCAGTATTTC. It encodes CSVESAVWETQYF.